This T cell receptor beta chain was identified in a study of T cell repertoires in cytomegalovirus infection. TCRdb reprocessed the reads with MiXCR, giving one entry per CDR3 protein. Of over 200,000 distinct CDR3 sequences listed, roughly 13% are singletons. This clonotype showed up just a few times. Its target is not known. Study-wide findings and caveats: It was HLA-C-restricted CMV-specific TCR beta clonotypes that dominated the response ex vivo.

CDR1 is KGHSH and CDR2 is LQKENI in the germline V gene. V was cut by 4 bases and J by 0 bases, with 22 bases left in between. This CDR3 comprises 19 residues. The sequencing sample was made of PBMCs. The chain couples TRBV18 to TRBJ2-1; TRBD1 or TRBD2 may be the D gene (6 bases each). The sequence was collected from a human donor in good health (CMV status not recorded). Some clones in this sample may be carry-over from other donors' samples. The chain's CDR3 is CASSLIESRGPISYNEQFF. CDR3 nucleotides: TGTGCCAGCTCACTCATAGAGTCCCGGGGGCCAATCTCCTACAATGAGCAGTTCTTC. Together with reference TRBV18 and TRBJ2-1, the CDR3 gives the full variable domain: NAGVMQNPRHLVRRRGQEARLRCSPMKGHSHVYWYRQLPEEGLKFMVYLQKENIIDESGMPKERFSAEFPKEGPSILRIQQVVRGDSAAYFCASSLIESRGPISYNEQFFGPGTRLTVL.